Below are 18 T cell receptor beta chains sequenced from a single sample in a study of blood T cell repertoires in COVID-19. TCRdb keeps only in-frame clones here, not all; method: immunoSEQ multiplex PCR. The data hold 150,000 to 200,000 clones, with roughly 83% observed a single time. The sample comprised peripheral blood. These receptors all stem from an elderly woman with active or convalescent COVID-19.

V usage is TRBV11-2 and J usage is TRBJ2-3; TRBD2 agrees at 9 bases. The CDR3 loop spans 18 amino acids. CDR1 and CDR2 (germline): SGHAT, FQNNGV. The ends lost 2 bases at V and 0 bases at J; junction bases unmatched: 9. CDR3 DNA sequence: TGTGCCAGCAGCTTACTGGCGGGGGGGCCAACTAGCACAGATACGCAGTATTTT. Its translation: CASSLLAGGPTSTDTQYF.

The count of this clone is one. The chain uses TRBV7-2 and TRBJ1-3; D unresolved. CDR1 is SGHTA, CDR2 FQGNSA, per germline. Deletions cut 4 bases from V and 0 bases from J, with 10 bases between. The CDR3 loop spans 15 amino acids. The CDR3 spells CASSYVPSSGNTIYF. The CDR3 coding sequence is TGTGCCAGCAGCTATGTCCCGAGCTCTGGAAACACCATATATTTT. Supplemented by reference TRBV7-2 and TRBJ1-3, the full variable domain reads GAGVSQSPSNKVTEKGKDVELRCDPISGHTALYWYRQSLGQGLEFLIYFQGNSAPDKSGLPSDRFSAERTGGSVSTLTIQRTQQEDSAVYLCASSYVPSSGNTIYFGEGSWLTVV.

This clone has a single count. V is TRBV19 and J is TRBJ2-1, with D possibly TRBD2 on 7 matching bases. Germline values: CDR1 LNHDA, CDR2 SQIVND (reference sequence). Trimming stripped 5 bases from V and 4 bases from J, with 24 bases between. The CDR3 is 18 amino acids. CDR3 DNA: TGTGCCAGTAGTCGTTCGACTACGCGGGGGCCCAGTTACAATGAGCAGTTCTTC. It translates to CASSRSTTRGPSYNEQFF. Based on the CDR3 plus reference TRBV19 and TRBJ2-1, the full variable domain is DGGITQSPKYLFRKEGQNVTLSCEQNLNHDAMYWYRQDPGQGLRLIYYSQIVNDFQKGDIAEGYSVSREKKESFPLTVTSAQKNPTAFYLCASSRSTTRGPSYNEQFFGPGTRLTVL.

V gene TRBV7-3 combines with J gene TRBJ2-2, with 8 bases lining up with TRBD1. J was trimmed by 5 bases and V by 4 bases; bases with no gene match: 12. Germline-derived CDR1 and CDR2 are SGHTA and FQGTGA. CDR3 length equals 17 residues. CDR3 nucleotide sequence: TGTGCCAGCAGCTCTCGGACAGGGCTGATCGGAACCGGGGAGCTGTTTTTT. Translating it yields CASSSRTGLIGTGELFF.

The rearrangement uses TRBV19 and TRBJ1-5; D not certain. Deletions cut 3 bases from V and 0 bases from J, with 15 bases between. The CDR3 length is 17 residues. Germline V gene sequence: CDR1 LNHDA, CDR2 SQIVND (reference sequence). The DNA for the CDR3 is TGTGCCAGTAGTATCTTGAAGGCGGCGTCTAGCAATCAGCCCCAGCATTTT. Protein product: CASSILKAASSNQPQHF.

The chain links TRBV3-1 (or the pseudogene TRBV3-2) to TRBJ2-4, with D possibly TRBD1 on 6 matching bases. V lost 5 bases, J lost 2 bases, and 13 bases lay in between. The CDR3 is 15 residues long. Germline loops: CDR1 LGHDT, CDR2 YNNKEL (reference sequence). CDR3 in DNA: TGTGCCAGCAGCGGTTTCAGGGGAACCAAAAACATTCAGTACTTC. Translation: CASSGFRGTKNIQYF.

CDR3 in DNA: TGTGCCAGCAGGGGCGGAGGGTATCGTGGCTACACCTTC. Translated: CASRGGGYRGYTF. The gene calls are TRBV6-5 and TRBJ1-2; D is ambiguous. CDR3 length: 13 residues. Trimming took off 6 bases at V and 7 bases at J, with 15 bases between the two ends. Germline values: CDR1 MNHEY, CDR2 SVGAGI.

V and J are TRBV5-5 and TRBJ2-7; 10 nucleotides align to TRBD1. Germline-derived CDR1 and CDR2 are SGHKS and YYEKEE (reference sequence). The V and J ends lost 3 bases and 5 bases, in that order; junction bases with no gene match: 5. The CDR3 covers 14 residues. The CDR3 here is CASSSGQGINEQYF. Here the CDR3 DNA reads TGTGCCAGCAGCTCGGGACAGGGGATAAACGAGCAGTACTTC.

V usage is TRBV19 and J usage is TRBJ2-4; D is perhaps TRBD1 (7 bases). Germline CDR1 and CDR2: LNHDA and SQIVND (reference sequence). Trimming took 3 bases from V and 11 from J, leaving 11 bases between them. The CDR3 consists of 12 residues. CDR3 region: CASSMRDSFQYF. As DNA, the CDR3 is TGTGCCAGTAGTATGCGGGACAGTTTTCAGTACTTC.

The CDR3 region has the DNA TGTGCCAGCAGCTTGAGGGGATCCCTCTACGAGCAGTACTTC. Its protein product is CASSLRGSLYEQYF. V gene TRBV5-4 combines with J gene TRBJ2-7; D may be TRBD1 (5 bases). The V gene lost 1 base and the J gene lost 3 bases, with 11 bases spanning the gap. The CDR3 contains 14 residues. Germline V gene lookup returns CDR1 SGHNT and CDR2 YYREEE (reference sequence).

V and J are TRBV2 and TRBJ2-7; 9 bases agree with TRBD1. This CDR3 is 14 amino acids long. The J segment lost 9 bases and the V segment lost 7 bases, leaving 13 bases of the junction unmatched. Germline V CDR1 and CDR2: SNHLY, FYNNEI. The CDR3 nucleotides are TGTGCCAGCACCCAGGGACAGGGCGGCGGATGGCAGTACTTC. Its protein is CASTQGQGGGWQYF.

DNA of the CDR3: TGTGCCACCTGGATGGGCAGGACAAACACCGGGGAGCTGTTTTTT. It encodes CATWMGRTNTGELFF. The chain has TRBV7-9 and TRBJ2-2; a weak D match, TRBD1 (5 bases). The CDR3 length is 15 residues. Germline-derived CDR1 and CDR2 are SEHNR and FQNEAQ (reference sequence). V was clipped by 10 bases and J by 2 bases, with 17 bases between them.

The sample holds a few counts of this clone. CDR3 in DNA: TGTGCCAGCAGCTTGGACAATACAGATACGCAGTATTTT. Translating it yields CASSLDNTDTQYF. The chain has TRBV7-2 and TRBJ2-3; D might be TRBD1 (5 bases). Germline CDR1 SGHTA, CDR2 FQGNSA. CDR3 size: 13 residues. V lost 3 bases, J lost 3 bases, and 7 bases lay in between.

This clone came up a few times. The chain couples TRBV27 to TRBJ1-2; maybe TRBD1 (5 bases). V was clipped by 6 bases and J by 14 bases, with 19 bases between them. Germline V gene data show CDR1 as MNHEY and CDR2 as SMNVEV (reference sequence). The CDR3 spans 12 residues. In DNA form, the CDR3 reads TGTGCCAGCAGCCCAATGGGGGGGGTAAAGACCTTC. It codes for CASSPMGGVKTF.

V and J are TRBV6-6 and TRBJ2-1; the match to TRBD1 covers 11 bases. The CDR3 sequence is 15 residues long. Looked up from germline, CDR1 is MNHNY and CDR2 is SVGAGI (reference sequence). V was pared by 5 bases and J by 4 bases, with 4 bases of the junction left unmatched. The CDR3, as DNA: TGTGCCAGCAGTAAGGGACAGGGGGGGTACAATGAGCAGTTCTTC. This sequence encodes CASSKGQGGYNEQFF.

The rearrangement joins TRBV11-3 to TRBJ1-2; 8 positions match TRBD1. This CDR3 spans 15 amino acids. The germline V gene encodes CDR1 SGHNT and CDR2 YENEEA. V was clipped by 1 base and J by 2 bases; unmatched bases: 3. CDR3 residues: CASSLGAGGNYGYTF. CDR3 nucleotides: TGTGCCAGCAGCTTAGGGGCAGGGGGCAACTATGGCTACACCTTC.

The chain carries TRBV11-3 and TRBJ1-1; D gene uncertain. Germline CDR1 is SGHNT and CDR2 is YENEEA. CDR3 length equals 15 residues. Deletions cut 5 bases from V and 1 base from J, with 14 bases between. The chain's CDR3 is CASSPTFEWNTEAFF. The CDR3 DNA follows: TGTGCCAGCAGCCCGACTTTTGAATGGAACACTGAAGCTTTCTTT.

The chain recombines TRBV19 with TRBJ1-1; D is unclear. Germline values: CDR1 LNHDA, CDR2 SQIVND (reference sequence). The CDR3 runs to 16 residues. V lost 5 bases to trimming and J lost 0 bases, with 16 bases between them. DNA for the CDR3: TGTGCCAGTAGTGGCCTCGTGGCTTCCATGAACACTGAAGCTTTCTTT. Translated, it gives CASSGLVASMNTEAFF.